This T cell receptor beta chain was identified during a study of cytomegalovirus exposure and HLA in healthy donors. CDR1 SGDLS and CDR2 YYNGEE come from the germline V gene. The CDR3 contains 15 residues. The J segment lost 1 base and the V segment lost 4 bases, leaving 3 bases of the junction unmatched. Study-level findings and limits: Rare TCR sequences predominated, though certain public TCRs were found in many donors. It was found in a later analysis that first-cohort TCR clusters tended to co-occur in the approximately 120 validation repertoires.

This clone was picked up many times. Its antigen is undetermined. Using immunoSEQ multiplex PCR, the repertoire was profiled, and TCRdb retains in-frame clones only, with some absent. Among under 250,000 clones, roughly 80% were seen once, and the ten largest hold around 5.5%. The chain joins TRBV9 to TRBJ2-2; 8 nucleotides line up with TRBD1. This sequence was found in a woman under 30 in good health and CMV-seronegative. Sequences were obtained from PBMCs. CDR3 nucleotide sequence: TGTGCCAGCAGCCCCGGGACAGGGAACACCGGGGAGCTGTTTTTT. Translation gives CASSPGTGNTGELFF.